Below, 10 T cell receptor beta chains from the same sample are listed, as sequenced in a study of blood T cell repertoires in COVID-19. Using immunoSEQ multiplex PCR, the repertoire was profiled, and TCRdb retains in-frame clones only, with some absent. Seen here are 410,000 or so clones, approximately 91% observed once, and the top ten hold roughly 1.6%. Sequenced input: peripheral blood. The receptors come from a woman aged 40 to 50 with COVID-19, enrolled during active disease.

This chain uses TRBV12-5 with TRBJ2-2; D is perhaps TRBD2 (5 bases). From germline, CDR1 is LGHNT and CDR2 FRNRAP. Trimming took off 5 bases at V and 6 bases at J, with 10 bases between the two ends. This CDR3 is 13 amino acids long. The CDR3 region has the DNA TGTGCTAGTGGTCTTACGGGGTCCGGGGAGCTGTTTTTT. Translating gives CASGLTGSGELFF.

This chain connects TRBV29-1 to TRBJ2-5; D remains ambiguous. Germline-derived CDR1 and CDR2 are SQVTM and ANQGSEA. This CDR3 spans 14 amino acids. V lost 7 bases to trimming and J lost 2 bases, with 17 bases between them. In DNA form, the CDR3 reads TGCAGCGCCCGGAGAACACCTAATCAAGAGACCCAGTACTTC. It specifies CSARRTPNQETQYF.

This rearrangement joins TRBV7-3 to TRBJ2-3; maybe TRBD2 (5 bases). This CDR3 has 15 amino acids. Germline V gene sequence: CDR1 SGHTA, CDR2 FQGTGA. Trimming took 5 bases from V and 5 from J, leaving 17 bases between them. The CDR3 loop reads CASSRSRGIGDTQYF. For the CDR3, the DNA is TGTGCCAGCAGCAGGTCCCGGGGAATCGGAGATACGCAGTATTTT.

This clone was picked up many times. The rearrangement links TRBV4-3 to TRBJ1-5, with a tentative D call TRBD1 (6 bases). Germline V gene sequence: CDR1 LGHNA, CDR2 YSLEER. CDR3 size: 16 residues. The V end lost 0 bases, the J end lost 4 bases, and 13 bases lay between the germline ends. The CDR3 spells CASSQDFTGINQPQHF. The CDR3 DNA reads as TGCGCCAGCAGCCAAGATTTCACAGGGATTAATCAGCCCCAGCATTTT.

The rearrangement uses TRBV5-6 and TRBJ1-1; D perhaps matches TRBD1 (6 bases). Germline values: CDR1 SGHDT, CDR2 YYEEEE. Trimming removed 6 bases from V and 4 bases from J, with 19 bases in between. The CDR3 is 15 amino acids. This chain's CDR3 is CASIHRATRSTEAFF. As DNA, the CDR3 is TGTGCCAGCATTCACAGGGCTACCAGGTCCACTGAAGCTTTCTTT.

This rearrangement joins TRBV18 to TRBJ2-1; 7 bases match TRBD2. The V and J ends lost 1 base and 7 bases, in that order; junction bases with no gene match: 1. In germline, CDR1 is KGHSH, CDR2 LQKENI. The CDR3 contains 13 residues. The CDR3 sequence is CASSPRRGNEQFF. The CDR3 DNA is TGTGCCAGCTCACCACGGCGGGGGAATGAGCAGTTCTTC.

This clone came up once. The chain recombines TRBV19 with TRBJ1-2; no clear D gene. CDR3 length: 13 residues. CDR1 and CDR2 from the germline V gene are LNHDA and SQIVND (reference sequence). Trimming took 10 bases from V and 7 from J, leaving 19 bases between them. CDR3: CATTAVWVGGYTF. Here the CDR3 DNA reads TGTGCCACCACAGCCGTCTGGGTGGGTGGCTACACCTTC.

This clone has only one observation. The chain carries TRBV28 and TRBJ1-3, with D tentatively TRBD1 (5 bases). The CDR3 runs 16 residues. Germline values: CDR1 MDHEN, CDR2 SYDVKM. The V end lost 3 bases, the J end lost 0 bases, and 12 bases lay between the germline ends. As DNA, the CDR3 is TGTGCCAGCAGTTTGACAGAACCCTTCTCTGGAAACACCATATATTTT. Its translation is CASSLTEPFSGNTIYF.

This rearrangement joins TRBV7-3 to TRBJ1-6; D gene uncertain. Trimming took 2 bases from V and 6 from J, leaving 8 bases between them. There are 14 residues in the CDR3. CDR1 and CDR2 from the germline V gene are SGHTA and FQGTGA. The CDR3 spells CASSLESGNSPLHF. Written as DNA, the CDR3 is TGTGCCAGCAGCTTAGAATCCGGTAATTCACCCCTCCACTTT.

The count of this clone is one. The rearrangement uses TRBV3-1 (or the pseudogene TRBV3-2) and TRBJ1-1, with D unclear. The germline V and J ends were trimmed by 3 bases and 0 bases, with 8 bases remaining between them. There are 14 residues in the CDR3. Germline loops: CDR1 LGHDT, CDR2 YNNKEL (reference sequence). For the CDR3, the DNA is TGTGCCAGCAGCCAGCCGAGCTTGAACACTGAAGCTTTCTTT. Translated: CASSQPSLNTEAFF.